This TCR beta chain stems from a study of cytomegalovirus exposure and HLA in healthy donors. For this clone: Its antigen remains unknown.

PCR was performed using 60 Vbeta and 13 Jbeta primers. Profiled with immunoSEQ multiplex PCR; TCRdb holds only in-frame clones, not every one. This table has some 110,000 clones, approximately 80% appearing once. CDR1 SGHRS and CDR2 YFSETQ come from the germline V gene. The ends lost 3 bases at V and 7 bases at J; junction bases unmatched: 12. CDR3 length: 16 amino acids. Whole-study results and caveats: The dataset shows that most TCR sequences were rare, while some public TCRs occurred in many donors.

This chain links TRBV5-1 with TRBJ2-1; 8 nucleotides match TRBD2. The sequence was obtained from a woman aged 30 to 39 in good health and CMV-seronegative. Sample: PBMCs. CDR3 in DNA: TGCGCCAGCAGCTCCACCCGGCGGGAGGTTGAAAATGAGCAGTTCTTC. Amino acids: CASSSTRREVENEQFF.